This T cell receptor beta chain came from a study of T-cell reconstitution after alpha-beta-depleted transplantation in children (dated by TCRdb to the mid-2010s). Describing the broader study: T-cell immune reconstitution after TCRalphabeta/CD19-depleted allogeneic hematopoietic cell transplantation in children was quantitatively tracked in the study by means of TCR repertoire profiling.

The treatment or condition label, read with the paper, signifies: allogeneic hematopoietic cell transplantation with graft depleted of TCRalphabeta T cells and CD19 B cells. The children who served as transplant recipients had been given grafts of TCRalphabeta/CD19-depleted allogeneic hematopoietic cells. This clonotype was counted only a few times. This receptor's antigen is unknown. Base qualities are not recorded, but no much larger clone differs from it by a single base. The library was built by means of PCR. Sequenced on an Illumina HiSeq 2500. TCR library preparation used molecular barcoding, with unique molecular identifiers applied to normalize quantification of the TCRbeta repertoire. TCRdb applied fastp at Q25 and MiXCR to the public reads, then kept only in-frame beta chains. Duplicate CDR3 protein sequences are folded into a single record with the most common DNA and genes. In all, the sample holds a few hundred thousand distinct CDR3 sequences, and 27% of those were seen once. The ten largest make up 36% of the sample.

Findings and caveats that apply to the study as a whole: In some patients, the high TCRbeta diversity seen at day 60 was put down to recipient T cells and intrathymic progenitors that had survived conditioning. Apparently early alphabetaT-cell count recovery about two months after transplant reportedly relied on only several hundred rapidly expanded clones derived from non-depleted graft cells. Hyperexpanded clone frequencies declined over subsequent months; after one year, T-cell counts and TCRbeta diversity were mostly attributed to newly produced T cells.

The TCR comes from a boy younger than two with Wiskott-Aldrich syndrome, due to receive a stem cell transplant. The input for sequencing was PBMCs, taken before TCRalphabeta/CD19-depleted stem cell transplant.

The CDR3 has the sequence CSARATGESSYNEQFF. The nucleotide sequence reads TGCAGTGCTAGGGCCACCGGGGAGAGCTCCTACAATGAGCAGTTCTTC. The V and J segments used are TRBV20-1 and TRBJ2-1, and TRBD2 may be the D gene, going by 5 matching bases. The germline V gene (reference sequence) supplies CDR1 DFQATT and CDR2 SNEGSKA. The V end loses 3 bases and the J end loses 0 bases, and a stretch of 15 bases separates them. The CDR3 goes from the cysteine to the phenylalanine over 16 residues. Here the CDR3 DNA is all that survives: 48 bases in frame from base 1.